The clone carrying this T cell receptor (beta chain) was detected a few times. Its antigen is currently unknown. The data were taken from a study of beta chain features in type 1 diabetes. Study outcomes and limitations: Among patients with Type 1 diabetes, TCRB CDR3s were moderately but significantly shorter in every one of the four CD4+ subsets.

Germline loops: CDR1 SGHTS, CDR2 YDEGEE. The V and J ends lost 2 bases and 7 bases, in that order; junction bases with no gene match: 5. There are 14 residues in the CDR3. Every bit of the isolated RNA underwent reverse transcription, so sequencing read expressed TCRB transcripts. Method: immunoSEQ multiplex PCR; TCRdb's copy keeps in-frame clones and lacks some. The repertoire holds over 300,000 clones, with roughly 9% as singletons. The sequencing input was central memory CD4+ T cells from blood. The sequence was collected from a man younger than 45 with type 1 diabetes. The genes are TRBV5-8 and TRBJ2-5, with TRBD2 matching 10 bases. The chain's CDR3 is CASSLRTSGGTQYF. The CDR3 bases are TGTGCCAGCAGCTTAAGGACTAGCGGTGGGACCCAGTACTTC.